These T cell receptor beta chains were read from a single sample in a study of blood T cell repertoires in COVID-19. Sequenced by immunoSEQ multiplex PCR; TCRdb stores in-frame clones only, minus some. Here the sample spans 75,000 to 100,000 clones, 80% to 90% being singletons. Material: peripheral blood. The origin of the receptors is a human donor with acute or convalescent COVID-19. The donor label of this sample is uncertain. Each CDR3 is given with its conserved first and last residue. The D gene is left open where the match is weak. Size is omitted from some rows. Given values are once, few, many or a class for expanded clones.

>TRBV11-3|TRBJ2-3|TRBD1|.
CASSPWTGGADTQYF
TGTGCCAGCAGCCCGTGGACAGGGGGCGCAGATACGCAGTATTTT
>TRBV5-1|TRBJ2-5|TRBD2|.
CASSLYWSAALGLAGAQETQYF
TGCGCCAGCAGCTTGTATTGGTCGGCGGCCCTGGGACTAGCGGGGGCGCAGGAGACCCAGTACTTC
>TRBV11-3|TRBJ2-6|.|.
CASSFRGVVAGANVLTF
TGTGCCAGCAGCTTCAGGGGCGTTGTGGCTGGGGCCAACGTCCTGACTTTC
>TRBV4-1|TRBJ2-7|TRBD2|.
CASSHRTSGGTYEQYF
TGCGCCAGCAGCCATAGGACTAGCGGGGGTACCTACGAGCAGTACTTC
>TRBV18|TRBJ1-1|TRBD1|.
CASSPGQANTEAFF
TGTGCCAGCTCACCTGGACAGGCGAACACTGAAGCTTTCTTT
>TRBV6-5|TRBJ1-2|TRBD1|.
CARKDRGHGYTF
TGTGCCAGAAAGGACAGGGGACATGGCTACACCTTC
>TRBV9|TRBJ1-2|TRBD1|.
CASSVGQGAYGYTF
TGTGCCAGCAGCGTGGGACAGGGGGCCTATGGCTACACCTTC
>TRBV7-7|TRBJ2-3|TRBD2|.
CASSAGLAGSTDTQYF
TGTGCTAGCAGCGCCGGACTAGCGGGGAGCACAGATACGCAGTATTTT
>TRBV5-1|TRBJ2-7|.|.
CASSLVGQGISYEQYF
TGCGCCAGCAGCTTGGTGGGACAAGGAATATCCTACGAGCAGTACTTC
>TRBV4-1|TRBJ2-3|TRBD2|.
CASTQAGGPGDTQYF
TGCGCCAGCACCCAAGCGGGGGGGCCGGGAGATACGCAGTATTTT
>TRBV7-6|TRBJ1-4|.|.
CASSPGPQRSREKLFF
TGTGCCAGCAGCCCCGGGCCCCAGCGGTCAAGAGAAAAACTGTTTTTT
>TRBV2|TRBJ1-5|.|.
CASRVDRPGNQPQHF
TGTGCCAGCAGGGTAGACAGACCGGGCAATCAGCCCCAGCATTTT
>TRBV11-3|TRBJ2-3|TRBD2|.
CASSLQQARLGRGSTDTQYF
TGTGCCAGCAGCTTACAACAAGCTCGCCTCGGGAGGGGGAGCACAGATACGCAGTATTTT
>TRBV12-3/TRBV12-4|TRBJ2-5|.|.
CASRGPEETQYF
TGTGCCAGCAGGGGGCCCGAGGAGACCCAGTACTTC
>TRBV19|TRBJ1-1|.|.
CATYSGNTEAFF
TGTGCCACCTACTCAGGGAACACTGAAGCTTTCTTT
>TRBV7-3|TRBJ2-1|.|.
CASSSYRTGEQFF
TGTGCCAGCAGCTCCTACAGGACGGGTGAGCAGTTCTTC
>TRBV9|TRBJ2-1|.|.
CASSVEAGAGNEQFF
TGTGCCAGCAGCGTAGAGGCGGGGGCAGGGAATGAGCAGTTCTTC
>TRBV19|TRBJ2-3|TRBD1|.
CASKPGQLTDTQYF
TGTGCCAGTAAACCGGGACAGCTCACAGATACGCAGTATTTT
>TRBV11-2|TRBJ1-4|TRBD1|.
CASSPRDRINEKLFF
TGTGCCAGCAGCCCAAGGGACAGAATTAATGAAAAACTGTTTTTT
>TRBV4-2|TRBJ1-6|.|once
CASSQNGAGEPLHF
TGTGCCAGCAGCCAAAACGGGGCGGGGGAACCCCTCCACTTT
>TRBV24-1|TRBJ2-2|.|few
CATSYHPGTPSKDANTGELFF
TGTGCCACCAGCTACCACCCCGGGACACCCTCCAAAGACGCGAACACCGGGGAGCTGTTTTTT
>TRBV7-8|TRBJ1-1|.|.
CASSLGGAGTEAFF
TGTGCCAGCAGCTTGGGGGGGGCTGGCACTGAAGCTTTCTTT
>TRBV11-3|TRBJ1-2|.|.
CASSGQSYGYTF
TGTGCCAGCAGCGGACAGAGTTATGGCTACACCTTC
>TRBV4-2|TRBJ2-3|.|.
CASSQGSTGFTDTQYF
TGTGCCAGCAGCCAAGGCTCCACAGGGTTCACAGATACGCAGTATTTT
>TRBV28|TRBJ2-7|TRBD1|.
CASMADRVGSYGQYF
TGTGCCAGCATGGCGGACAGGGTGGGATCCTACGGGCAGTACTTC
>TRBV2|TRBJ1-4|.|.
CASSRGPGGEKLFF
TGTGCCAGCAGCCGGGGACCGGGGGGTGAAAAACTGTTTTTT
>TRBV4-3|TRBJ1-1|TRBD1|.
CASSQGGDRMNTEAFF
TGCGCCAGCAGCCAAGGGGGGGACAGAATGAACACTGAAGCTTTCTTT
>TRBV2|TRBJ2-5|.|.
CASSTLGGPQETQYF
TGTGCCAGCAGTACTCTCGGGGGGCCCCAAGAGACCCAGTACTTC
>TRBV5-1|TRBJ2-7|.|.
CASSPGVGSIPEQYF
TGCGCCAGCAGCCCGGGGGTAGGGAGTATTCCCGAGCAGTACTTC
>TRBV21-1|TRBJ1-6|.|.
CASSKVTLRLGDSPLHF
TGTGCCAGCAGCAAAGTAACACTCCGGCTAGGGGATTCACCCCTCCACTTT
>TRBV3-1/TRBV3-2|TRBJ1-4|.|.
CASSRETANEKLFF
TGTGCCAGCAGCCGAGAGACAGCAAATGAAAAACTGTTTTTT
>TRBV11-2|TRBJ2-1|TRBD1|.
CASSRAGTGSLQQFF
TGTGCCAGCAGCAGAGCCGGGACAGGGTCACTGCAGCAGTTCTTC
>TRBV18|TRBJ1-1|TRBD1|.
CASSLDRGRGAFF
TGTGCCAGCTCACTTGACAGGGGGCGCGGGGCTTTCTTT
>TRBV9|TRBJ2-1|TRBD2|.
CASSFLSGGSYNEQFF
TGTGCCAGCAGCTTCCTTAGCGGGGGTTCCTACAATGAGCAGTTCTTC
>TRBV5-4|TRBJ2-2|TRBD2|.
CASSPSSGGAIGELFF
TGTGCCAGCAGTCCGAGTAGCGGGGGGGCCATCGGGGAGCTGTTTTTT
>TRBV5-1|TRBJ2-1|.|.
CASSLIPPPGSSYNEQFF
TGCGCCAGCAGCTTGATCCCTCCTCCGGGGAGCTCCTACAATGAGCAGTTCTTC
>TRBV7-3|TRBJ2-3|TRBD2|.
CASSRTSGASTDTQYF
TGTGCCAGCAGCCGGACTAGCGGGGCTAGCACAGATACGCAGTATTTT
>TRBV19|TRBJ2-7|.|.
CASQTRGREQYF
TGTGCCAGTCAGACCAGGGGACGCGAGCAGTACTTC
>TRBV6-5|TRBJ1-2|TRBD1|.
CATKTGDYGYTF
TGTGCCACAAAGACAGGGGACTATGGCTACACCTTC
>TRBV18|TRBJ2-7|TRBD1|.
CASSLGQGAYEQYF
TGTGCCAGCTCCCTAGGACAGGGCGCCTACGAGCAGTACTTC
>TRBV2|TRBJ1-5|.|.
CASQQVRYSNQPQHF
TGTGCCAGCCAACAGGTCCGATATAGCAATCAGCCCCAGCATTTT
>TRBV18|TRBJ2-1|.|few
CASSPPLAWEQFF
TGTGCCAGCTCACCCCCTCTAGCTTGGGAGCAGTTCTTC
>TRBV7-2|TRBJ2-4|.|.
CASSLVLAKNIQYF
TGTGCCAGCAGCTTAGTACTAGCCAAAAACATTCAGTACTTC
>TRBV5-1|TRBJ2-3|TRBD1|.
CASSLAQQGAGDTQYF
TGCGCCAGCAGCTTGGCTCAACAGGGGGCAGGAGATACGCAGTATTTT
>TRBV9|TRBJ1-2|TRBD1|.
CASSSATGGDGYTF
TGTGCCAGCAGCTCAGCGACAGGGGGCGATGGCTACACCTTC
>TRBV5-1|TRBJ2-7|TRBD2|.
CASSTTPSGLYEQYF
TGCGCCAGCAGCACGACTCCTAGCGGGTTATACGAGCAGTACTTC
>TRBV13|TRBJ2-2|.|.
CASSLKGVPTGELFF
TGTGCCAGCAGTCTAAAGGGAGTCCCCACCGGGGAGCTGTTTTTT
>TRBV15|TRBJ2-7|TRBD2|.
CATSIEASGTYEQYF
TGTGCCACCAGCATCGAAGCTAGCGGGACCTACGAGCAGTACTTC
>TRBV11-3|TRBJ2-3|.|.
CASRGSIADTQYF
TGTGCCAGCAGGGGTAGCATCGCGGATACGCAGTATTTT
>TRBV6-5|TRBJ1-3|.|once
CASSYYGGSSGNTIYF
TGTGCCAGCAGTTATTACGGCGGGTCCTCTGGAAACACCATATATTTT
>TRBV5-6|TRBJ2-7|.|.
CASSLAADEQYF
TGTGCCAGCAGCTTGGCGGCGGACGAGCAGTACTTC